The subject of this entry is one T cell receptor (beta chain). Antigen unknown. One end of the junction varies from germline; a read error may be responsible. These data originate in a study of siplizumab effects on memory and regulatory T cells. Study results and limitations: Of the proliferating CD4+ or CD8+ clones, roughly 75-97% lacked a naive or memory phenotype that could be assigned. Mappable alloreactive CD4+ clones came from Treg cells under 80% of the time on average with siplizumab, against approximately 26% in controls. There appeared to be greater diversity in naive T cells than in memory cells, and naive T cells seemed major contributors to the alloresponse.

This CDR3 region has 15 residues. Germline loops: CDR1 SGHNT, CDR2 YYREEE (reference sequence). Clones were sequenced by immunoSEQ multiplex PCR, and TCRdb holds only the in-frame ones, with some missing. The repertoire holds about 50,000 clones, about 90% seen once, with 0.35% in the top ten. Sequences were obtained from naive CD8+ T cells sorted from blood. The TCR was taken from a human donor in good health. This chain links TRBV5-4 with TRBJ2-1, with 12 bases that match TRBD2. As DNA, the CDR3 is TGTGCCAGCAGCTTGGAAGGGACTAGCGGGTCCCCAGGGATCTTC. Translation gives CASSLEGTSGSPGIF. The whole variable domain, filled in from reference TRBV5-4 and TRBJ2-1, reads ETGVTQSPTHLIKTRGQQVTLRCSSQSGHNTVSWYQQALGQGPQFIFQYYREEENGRGNFPPRFSGLQFPNYSSELNVNALELDDSALYLCASSLEGTSGSPGIFGPGTRLTVL.